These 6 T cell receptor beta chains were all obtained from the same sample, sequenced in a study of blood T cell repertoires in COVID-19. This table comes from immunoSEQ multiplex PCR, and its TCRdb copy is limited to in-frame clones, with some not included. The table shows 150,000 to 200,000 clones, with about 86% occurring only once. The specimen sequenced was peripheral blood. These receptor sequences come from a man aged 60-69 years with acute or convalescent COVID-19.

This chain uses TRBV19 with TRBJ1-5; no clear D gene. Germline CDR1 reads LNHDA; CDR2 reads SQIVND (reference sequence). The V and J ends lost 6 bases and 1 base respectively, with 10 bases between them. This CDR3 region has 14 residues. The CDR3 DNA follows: TGTGCCAGTAGCACACACATAAGCAATCAGCCCCAGCATTTT. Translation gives CASSTHISNQPQHF.

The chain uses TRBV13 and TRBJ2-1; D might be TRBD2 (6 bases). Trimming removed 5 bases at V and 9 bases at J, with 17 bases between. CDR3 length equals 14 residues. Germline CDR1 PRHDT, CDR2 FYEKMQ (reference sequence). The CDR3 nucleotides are TGTGCCAGCAGCGGGGGGTATCGTAGTGGTGAGCAGTTCTTC. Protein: CASSGGYRSGEQFF.

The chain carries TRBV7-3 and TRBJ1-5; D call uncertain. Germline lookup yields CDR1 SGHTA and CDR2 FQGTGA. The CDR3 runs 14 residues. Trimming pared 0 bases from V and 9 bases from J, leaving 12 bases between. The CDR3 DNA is TGTGCCAGCAGCTTAACGGCCGGGGAAGGGCCCCAGCATTTT. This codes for CASSLTAGEGPQHF.

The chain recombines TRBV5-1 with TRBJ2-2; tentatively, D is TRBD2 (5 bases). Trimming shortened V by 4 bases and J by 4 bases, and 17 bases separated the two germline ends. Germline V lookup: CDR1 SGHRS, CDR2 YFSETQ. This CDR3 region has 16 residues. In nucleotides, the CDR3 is TGCGCCAGCAGCAAAGACATAGAGGGCGGCACCGGGGAGCTGTTTTTT. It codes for CASSKDIEGGTGELFF.

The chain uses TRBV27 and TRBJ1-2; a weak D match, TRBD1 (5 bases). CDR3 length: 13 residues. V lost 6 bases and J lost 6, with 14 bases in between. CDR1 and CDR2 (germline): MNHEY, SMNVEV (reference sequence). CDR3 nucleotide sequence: TGTGCCAGCAGGGAGGGGCGCTTGGATGGCTACACCTTC. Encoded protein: CASREGRLDGYTF.

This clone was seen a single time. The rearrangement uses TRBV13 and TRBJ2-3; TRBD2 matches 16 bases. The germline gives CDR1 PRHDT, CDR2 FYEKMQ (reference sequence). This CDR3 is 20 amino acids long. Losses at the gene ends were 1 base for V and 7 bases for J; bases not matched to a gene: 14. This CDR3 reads CASSLEGRSQGLAGGHTQYF. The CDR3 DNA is TGTGCCAGCAGCTTAGAAGGGAGGAGTCAGGGACTAGCGGGAGGGCATACGCAGTATTTT.